This TCR beta chain was recorded in a study of control samples from healthy donors and cancer patients. Only in-frame clones appear in the TCRdb table, and some are missing; sequencing was by immunoSEQ multiplex PCR. The top ten clones hold under 2.5% of a sample with 160,000 or so clones, over 85% of them seen once. The CDR3 contains 14 residues. Trimming removed 2 bases at V and 2 bases at J, with 8 bases between. Germline V CDR1 and CDR2: SGDLS, YYNGEE. Sequenced input: blood. The receptor was derived from a man aged 50-60 years in good health. The rearrangement joins TRBV9 to TRBJ1-3, with D unclear. CDR3 DNA sequence: TGTGCCAGCAGCGTGGGCGGGACTGGAAACACCATATATTTT. It translates to CASSVGGTGNTIYF.